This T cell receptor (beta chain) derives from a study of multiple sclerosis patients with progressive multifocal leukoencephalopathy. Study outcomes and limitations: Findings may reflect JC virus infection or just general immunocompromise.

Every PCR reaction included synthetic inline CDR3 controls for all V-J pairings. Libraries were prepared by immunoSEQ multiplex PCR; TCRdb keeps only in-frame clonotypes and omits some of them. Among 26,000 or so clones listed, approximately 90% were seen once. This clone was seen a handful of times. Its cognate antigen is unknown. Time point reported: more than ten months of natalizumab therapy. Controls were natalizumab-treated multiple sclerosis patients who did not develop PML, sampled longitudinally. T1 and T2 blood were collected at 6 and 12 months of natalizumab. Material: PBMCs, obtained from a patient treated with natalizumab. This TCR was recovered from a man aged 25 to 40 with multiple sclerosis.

CDR3 nucleotides: TGCGCCAGCAGCCAAGATCGGAGCGGGAGCTATCCCGGGGAGCTGTTTTTT. Its translation: CASSQDRSGSYPGELFF. The chain carries TRBV4-1 and TRBJ2-2; 8 positions agree with TRBD2. V shed 0 bases and J 6 bases; nucleotides not matched to a gene: 9. The CDR3 has 17 amino acids. Looked up from germline, CDR1 is MGHRA and CDR2 is YSYEKL.